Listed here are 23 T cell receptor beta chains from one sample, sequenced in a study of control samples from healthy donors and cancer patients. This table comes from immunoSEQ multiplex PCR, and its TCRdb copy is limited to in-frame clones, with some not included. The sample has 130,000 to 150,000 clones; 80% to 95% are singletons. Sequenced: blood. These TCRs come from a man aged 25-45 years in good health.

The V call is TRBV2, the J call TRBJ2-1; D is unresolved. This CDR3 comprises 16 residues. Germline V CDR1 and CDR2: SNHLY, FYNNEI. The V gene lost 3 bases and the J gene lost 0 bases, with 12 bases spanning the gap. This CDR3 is CASSDRAVSSYNEQFF. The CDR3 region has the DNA TGTGCCAGCAGTGACCGGGCGGTCAGCTCCTACAATGAGCAGTTCTTC.

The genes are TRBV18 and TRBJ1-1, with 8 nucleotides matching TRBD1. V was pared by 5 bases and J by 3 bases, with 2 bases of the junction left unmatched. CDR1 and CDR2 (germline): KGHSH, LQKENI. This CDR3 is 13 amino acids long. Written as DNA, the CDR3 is TGTGCCAGCTCATCGGACAGGGACACTGAAGCTTTCTTT. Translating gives CASSSDRDTEAFF.

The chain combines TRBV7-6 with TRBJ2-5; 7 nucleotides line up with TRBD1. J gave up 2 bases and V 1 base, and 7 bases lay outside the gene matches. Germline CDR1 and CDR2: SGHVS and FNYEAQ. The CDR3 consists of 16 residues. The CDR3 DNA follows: TGTGCCAGCAGCTTAGTGACAGGGTTGATTCAAGAGACCCAGTACTTC. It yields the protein CASSLVTGLIQETQYF.

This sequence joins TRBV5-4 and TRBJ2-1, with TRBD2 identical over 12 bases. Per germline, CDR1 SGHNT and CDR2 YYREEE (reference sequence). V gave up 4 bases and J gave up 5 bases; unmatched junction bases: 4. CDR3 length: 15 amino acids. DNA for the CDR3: TGTGCCAGCAGCCTACTAGCGGGAGGCCACAATGAGCAGTTCTTC. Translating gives CASSLLAGGHNEQFF. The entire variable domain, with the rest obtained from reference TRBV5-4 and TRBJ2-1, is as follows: ETGVTQSPTHLIKTRGQQVTLRCSSQSGHNTVSWYQQALGQGPQFIFQYYREEENGRGNFPPRFSGLQFPNYSSELNVNALELDDSALYLCASSLLAGGHNEQFFGPGTRLTVL.

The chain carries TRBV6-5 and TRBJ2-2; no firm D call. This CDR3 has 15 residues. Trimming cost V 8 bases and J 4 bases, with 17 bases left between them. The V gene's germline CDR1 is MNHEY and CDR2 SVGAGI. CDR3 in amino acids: CASLLRVLGTGELFF. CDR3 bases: TGTGCCAGCCTTCTTCGGGTTTTGGGCACCGGGGAGCTGTTTTTT.

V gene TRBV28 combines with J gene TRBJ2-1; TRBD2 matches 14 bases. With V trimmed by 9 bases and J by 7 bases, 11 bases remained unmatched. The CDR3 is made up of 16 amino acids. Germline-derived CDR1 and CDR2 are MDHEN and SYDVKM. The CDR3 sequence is CASMEIGTSGSNEQFF. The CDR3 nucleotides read TGTGCCAGTATGGAGATCGGGACTAGCGGGAGTAATGAGCAGTTCTTC.

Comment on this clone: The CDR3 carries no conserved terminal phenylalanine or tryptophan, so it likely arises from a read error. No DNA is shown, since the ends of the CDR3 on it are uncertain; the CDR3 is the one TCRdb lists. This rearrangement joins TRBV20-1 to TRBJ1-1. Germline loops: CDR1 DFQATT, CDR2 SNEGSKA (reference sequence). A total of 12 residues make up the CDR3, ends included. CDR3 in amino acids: CSASGRGRRWLG.

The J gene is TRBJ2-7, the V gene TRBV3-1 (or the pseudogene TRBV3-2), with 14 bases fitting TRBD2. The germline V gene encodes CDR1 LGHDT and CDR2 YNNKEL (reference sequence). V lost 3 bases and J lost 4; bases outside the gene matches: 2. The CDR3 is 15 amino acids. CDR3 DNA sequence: TGTGCCAGCAGCCAGCGACTAGCGGGAGGGTACGAGCAGTACTTC. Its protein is CASSQRLAGGYEQYF.

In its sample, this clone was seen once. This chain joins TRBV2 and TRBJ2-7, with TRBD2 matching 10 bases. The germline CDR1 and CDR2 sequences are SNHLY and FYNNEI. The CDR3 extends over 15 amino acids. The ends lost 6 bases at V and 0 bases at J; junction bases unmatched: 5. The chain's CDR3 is CASRLGLASSYEQYF. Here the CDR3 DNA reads TGTGCCAGCAGGCTGGGACTAGCGAGCTCCTACGAGCAGTACTTC.

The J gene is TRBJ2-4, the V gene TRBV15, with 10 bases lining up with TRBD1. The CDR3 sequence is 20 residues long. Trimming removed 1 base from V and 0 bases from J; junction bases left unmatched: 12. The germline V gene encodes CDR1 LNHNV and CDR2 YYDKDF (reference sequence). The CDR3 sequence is CATSRGGTGDYSIAKNIQYF. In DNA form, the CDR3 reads TGTGCCACCAGCAGAGGCGGGACAGGGGACTACTCTATAGCCAAAAACATTCAGTACTTC. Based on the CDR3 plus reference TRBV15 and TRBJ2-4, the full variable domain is DAMVIQNPRYQVTQFGKPVTLSCSQTLNHNVMYWYQQKSSQAPKLLFHYYDKDFNNEADTPDNFQSRRPNTSFCFLDIRSPGLGDTAMYLCATSRGGTGDYSIAKNIQYFGAGTRLSVL.

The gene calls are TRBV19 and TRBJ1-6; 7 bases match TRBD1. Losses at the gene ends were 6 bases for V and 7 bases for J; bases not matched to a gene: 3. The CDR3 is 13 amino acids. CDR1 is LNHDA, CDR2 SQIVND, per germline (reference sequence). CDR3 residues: CASRTGPNSPLHF. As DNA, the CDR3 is TGTGCCAGTAGGACAGGGCCGAATTCACCCCTCCACTTT.

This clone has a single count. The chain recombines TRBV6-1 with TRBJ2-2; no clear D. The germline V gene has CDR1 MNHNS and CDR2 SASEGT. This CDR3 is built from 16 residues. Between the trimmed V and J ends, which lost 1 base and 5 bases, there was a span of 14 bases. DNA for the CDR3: TGTGCCAGCAGTGAAGGGGTTAGGAGAAATACCGGGGAGCTGTTTTTT. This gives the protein CASSEGVRRNTGELFF.

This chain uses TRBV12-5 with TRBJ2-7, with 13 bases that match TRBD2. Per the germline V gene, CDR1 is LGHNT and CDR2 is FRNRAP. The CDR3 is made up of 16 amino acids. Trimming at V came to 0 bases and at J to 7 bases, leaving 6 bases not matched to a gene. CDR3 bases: TGTGCTAGTGGTTTGGTCGGGACTAGCGGGACCTTGGAGCAGTACTTC. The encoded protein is CASGLVGTSGTLEQYF.

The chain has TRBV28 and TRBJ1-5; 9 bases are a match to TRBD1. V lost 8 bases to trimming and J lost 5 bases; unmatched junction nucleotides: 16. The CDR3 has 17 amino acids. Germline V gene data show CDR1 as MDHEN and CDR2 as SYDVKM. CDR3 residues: CASRRSTGTGRYQPQHF. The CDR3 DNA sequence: TGTGCCAGCCGCCGGAGTACAGGGACAGGGAGATATCAGCCCCAGCATTTT.

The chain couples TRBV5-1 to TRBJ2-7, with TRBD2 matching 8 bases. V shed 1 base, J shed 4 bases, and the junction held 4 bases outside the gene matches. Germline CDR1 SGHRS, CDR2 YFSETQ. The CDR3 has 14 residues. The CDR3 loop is CASSLSGSVYEQYF. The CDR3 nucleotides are TGCGCCAGCAGCTTGAGCGGGAGTGTATACGAGCAGTACTTC.

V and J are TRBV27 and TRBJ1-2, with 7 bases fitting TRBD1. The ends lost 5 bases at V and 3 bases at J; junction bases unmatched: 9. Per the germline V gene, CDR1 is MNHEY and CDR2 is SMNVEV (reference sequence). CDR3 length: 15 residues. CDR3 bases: TGTGCCAGCAGTCCGACAGGGCGAGTTGACTATGGCTACACCTTC. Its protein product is CASSPTGRVDYGYTF.

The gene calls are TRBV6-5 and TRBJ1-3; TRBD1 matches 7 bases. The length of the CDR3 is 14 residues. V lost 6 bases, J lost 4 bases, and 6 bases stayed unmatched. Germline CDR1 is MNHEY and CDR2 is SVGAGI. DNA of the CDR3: TGTGCCAGCAGCCACCGGGACAGCGGAAACACCATATATTTT. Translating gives CASSHRDSGNTIYF.

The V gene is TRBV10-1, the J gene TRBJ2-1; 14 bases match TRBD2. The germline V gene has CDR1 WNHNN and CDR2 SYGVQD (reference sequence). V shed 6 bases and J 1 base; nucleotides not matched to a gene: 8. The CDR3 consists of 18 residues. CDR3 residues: CASSKPGLAGESYNEQFF. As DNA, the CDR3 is TGCGCCAGCAGCAAACCGGGACTAGCGGGAGAATCCTACAATGAGCAGTTCTTC.

Written as DNA, the CDR3 is TGTGCCAGCAGTTACTCCAGGAGGGCGTCGACTGAAGCTTTCTTT. This encodes CASSYSRRASTEAFF. The chain uses TRBV6-5 and TRBJ1-1; D unclear. The CDR3 has 15 residues. The V gene lost 0 bases and the J gene lost 5 bases, with 13 bases spanning the gap. The germline V gene encodes CDR1 MNHEY and CDR2 SVGAGI.

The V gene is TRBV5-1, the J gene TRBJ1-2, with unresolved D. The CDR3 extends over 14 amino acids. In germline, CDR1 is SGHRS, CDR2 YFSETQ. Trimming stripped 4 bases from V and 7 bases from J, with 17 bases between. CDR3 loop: CASSPGNSLGGYTF. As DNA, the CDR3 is TGCGCCAGCAGCCCTGGTAATTCCCTTGGTGGCTACACCTTC.

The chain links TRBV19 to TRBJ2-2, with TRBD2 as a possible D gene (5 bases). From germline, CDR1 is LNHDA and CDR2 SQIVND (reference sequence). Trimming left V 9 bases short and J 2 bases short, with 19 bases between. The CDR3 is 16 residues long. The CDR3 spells CASRSLDGINTGELFF. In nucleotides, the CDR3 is TGTGCCAGCCGATCTTTGGACGGGATAAACACCGGGGAGCTGTTTTTT.

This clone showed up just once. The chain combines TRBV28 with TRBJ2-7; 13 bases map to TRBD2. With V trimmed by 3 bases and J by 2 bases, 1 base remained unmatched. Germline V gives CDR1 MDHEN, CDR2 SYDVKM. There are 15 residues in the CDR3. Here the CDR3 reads CASSLTSGRTYEQYF. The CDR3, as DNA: TGTGCCAGCAGTTTGACTAGCGGGAGGACCTACGAGCAGTACTTC.

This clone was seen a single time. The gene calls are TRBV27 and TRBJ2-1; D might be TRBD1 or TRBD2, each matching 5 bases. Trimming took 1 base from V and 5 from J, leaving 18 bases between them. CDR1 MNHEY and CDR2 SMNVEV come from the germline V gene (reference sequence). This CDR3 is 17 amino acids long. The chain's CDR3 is CASSLFVGLAGHNEQFF. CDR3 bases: TGTGCCAGCAGTTTATTTGTAGGGCTAGCAGGGCACAATGAGCAGTTCTTC.